Below, 15 T cell receptor beta chains from the same sample are listed, as sequenced in a study of CD8+ T cells in alopecia areata. Extraction of RNA preceded its reverse transcription into cDNA, which served as the sequencing template. The repertoire was sequenced with immunoSEQ multiplex PCR; TCRdb's copy has only in-frame clones and lacks some. This repertoire shows 150,000 to 200,000 clones, more than 45% found once; its top ten account for approximately 5.1%. Treatment: oral pan-JAK inhibitor, 5-10 mg twice daily. Source: CD4+ T cells sorted from blood, taken at week 24, from a patient treated with tofacitinib. These receptors all come from a human donor with alopecia areata.

The chain employs TRBV4-3 and TRBJ2-1; the D is unclear. The V gene's germline CDR1 is LGHNA and CDR2 YSLEER. Between the trimmed V and J ends, which lost 4 bases and 4 bases, there was a span of 11 bases. The CDR3 has 14 residues. CDR3 DNA sequence: TGCGCCAGCAGCCGTACTCGGGTATACAATGAGCAGTTCTTC. It specifies CASSRTRVYNEQFF.

This clone was seen only a few times. The rearrangement links TRBV9 to TRBJ1-1; weak D call: TRBD1 (5 bases). Trimming removed 1 base at V and 1 base at J, with 8 bases between. The CDR3 is made up of 14 amino acids. Germline CDR1 and CDR2: SGDLS and YYNGEE. Written as DNA, the CDR3 is TGTGCCAGCAGCGTATCTGGACAGAACACTGAAGCTTTCTTT. Its translation: CASSVSGQNTEAFF.

This clone was observed a few times. The chain links TRBV5-1 to TRBJ2-5; 7 positions match TRBD1. J gave up 5 bases and V 0 bases, and 1 base lay outside the gene matches. The CDR3 runs 13 residues. Germline-derived CDR1 and CDR2 are SGHRS and YFSETQ. For the CDR3, the DNA is TGCGCCAGCAGCTTGGAACAGGGGGAGACCCAGTACTTC. It yields the protein CASSLEQGETQYF.

There are a few counts of this clone. The chain couples TRBV7-9 to TRBJ1-5; 8 nucleotides match TRBD1. CDR3 length: 16 residues. The trim removed 3 bases at V and 5 bases at J, leaving 9 bases unmatched. The germline CDR1 and CDR2 sequences are SEHNR and FQNEAQ (reference sequence). The CDR3 nucleotides read TGTGCCAGCAGCTTCTGGACAGGGATCACTCATCAGCCCCAGCATTTT. This translates into CASSFWTGITHQPQHF.

This sequence joins TRBV6-5 and TRBJ2-7, with 7 bases that match TRBD2. The CDR3 covers 13 residues. Germline lookup yields CDR1 MNHEY and CDR2 SVGAGI. The ends lost 6 bases at V and 6 bases at J; junction bases unmatched: 8. The CDR3 DNA follows: TGTGCCAGCAGCCCTCGGGGGGTGGGCGAGCAGTACTTC. As protein: CASSPRGVGEQYF.

Only one count was recorded for this clone. This sequence joins TRBV7-2 and TRBJ1-2; 8 positions match TRBD1. V was pared by 5 bases and J by 4 bases, with 9 bases of the junction left unmatched. This CDR3 is built from 15 residues. Germline CDR1 is SGHTA and CDR2 is FQGNSA. The chain's CDR3 is CASSPMTGAIYGYTF. CDR3 coding DNA: TGTGCCAGCAGCCCAATGACAGGGGCTATCTATGGCTACACCTTC.

The J gene is TRBJ1-3, the V gene TRBV9; D perhaps matches TRBD1 (6 bases). Looked up from germline, CDR1 is SGDLS and CDR2 is YYNGEE. This CDR3 has 15 residues. The ends were cut back, 4 bases at V and 4 bases at J, with 15 bases in the middle. DNA for the CDR3: TGTGCCAGCAGCAGGGGCGACGGGACAGGAAACACCATATATTTT. Translating gives CASSRGDGTGNTIYF.

This clone has only one observation. This chain links TRBV2 with TRBJ2-7; the D gene is possibly TRBD1 (5 bases). From germline, CDR1 is SNHLY and CDR2 FYNNEI. V was cut by 3 bases and J by 6 bases, with 12 bases left in between. This CDR3 is 13 amino acids long. The CDR3 is CASSDGRVGEQYF. DNA for the CDR3: TGTGCCAGCAGTGACGGCAGGGTGGGCGAGCAGTACTTC.

This rearrangement joins TRBV29-1 to TRBJ2-1; D call uncertain. The germline V and J ends were trimmed by 4 bases and 6 bases, with 13 bases remaining between them. Germline CDR1 reads SQVTM; CDR2 reads ANQGSEA. The CDR3 consists of 13 residues. Here the CDR3 reads CSVGREMGNEQFF. The CDR3 coding sequence is TGCAGCGTTGGACGAGAAATGGGCAATGAGCAGTTCTTC.

V and J are TRBV29-1 and TRBJ2-2; the D gene is possibly TRBD1 (5 bases). Germline values: CDR1 SQVTM, CDR2 ANQGSEA. Between the trimmed V and J ends, which lost 7 bases and 2 bases, there was a span of 14 bases. This CDR3 comprises 14 residues. The CDR3 loop is CSAVRQQNTGELFF. Here the CDR3 DNA reads TGCAGCGCCGTGAGACAGCAAAACACCGGGGAGCTGTTTTTT.

The chain links TRBV4-3 to TRBJ1-2; no reliable D call. This CDR3 is built from 12 residues. V dropped 0 bases and J dropped 7 bases, with 6 bases sitting between them. Per the germline V gene, CDR1 is LGHNA and CDR2 is YSLEER. The CDR3 protein is CASSQDSGGYTF. For the CDR3, the DNA is TGCGCCAGCAGCCAAGATAGCGGTGGCTACACCTTC.

This clone was seen more than once but under ten times. This sequence joins TRBV6-1 and TRBJ2-2, with 7 bases identical to TRBD1. CDR1 is MNHNS and CDR2 is SASEGT in the germline V gene. The CDR3 is made up of 17 amino acids. Trimming at V came to 2 bases and at J to 3 bases, leaving 9 bases not matched to a gene. The CDR3 loop reads CASSELLDRVDTGELFF. The DNA for the CDR3 is TGTGCCAGCAGTGAATTGCTCGACAGGGTGGACACCGGGGAGCTGTTTTTT.

The genes are TRBV28 and TRBJ2-5, with D possibly called TRBD1 or TRBD2 (5 bases each). V was pared by 6 bases and J by 5 bases, with 16 bases between. The CDR3 length is 14 residues. The germline gives CDR1 MDHEN, CDR2 SYDVKM. The CDR3 spells CASRSGALRETQYF. The CDR3 nucleotides read TGTGCCAGCAGGTCCGGGGCCCTAAGGGAGACCCAGTACTTC.

J is TRBJ2-1 and V is TRBV5-1, with 7 bases identical to TRBD2. The CDR3 loop spans 16 amino acids. CDR1 is SGHRS, CDR2 YFSETQ, per germline. The junction had 9 bases not matched to a gene; V was cut back by 2 bases and J by 4 bases. Here the CDR3 reads CASSFEPGTTYNEQFF. For the CDR3, the DNA is TGCGCCAGCAGCTTCGAGCCCGGGACTACATACAATGAGCAGTTCTTC.

J is TRBJ2-5 and V is TRBV29-1; D is unclear. The ends were cut back, 4 bases at V and 1 base at J, with 10 bases in the middle. Germline values: CDR1 SQVTM, CDR2 ANQGSEA. The CDR3 consists of 13 residues. The CDR3 coding sequence is TGCAGCGTTGTTCACGGTTCCCAAGAGACCCAGTACTTC. Translation gives CSVVHGSQETQYF.